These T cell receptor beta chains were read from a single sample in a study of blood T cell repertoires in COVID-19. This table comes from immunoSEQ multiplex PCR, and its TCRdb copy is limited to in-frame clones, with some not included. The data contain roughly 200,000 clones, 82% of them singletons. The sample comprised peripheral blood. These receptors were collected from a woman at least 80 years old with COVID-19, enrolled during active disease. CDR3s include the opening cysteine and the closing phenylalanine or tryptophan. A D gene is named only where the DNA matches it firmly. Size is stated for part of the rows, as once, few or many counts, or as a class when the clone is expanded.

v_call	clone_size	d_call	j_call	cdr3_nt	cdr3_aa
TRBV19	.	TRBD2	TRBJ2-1	TGTGCCAGTACAGATGGGGGACTAGGCTCCTACAATGAGCAGTTCTTC	CASTDGGLGSYNEQFF
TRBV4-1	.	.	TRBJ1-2	TGCGCCAGCAGCCAAGGAGTCCGGGGTGGCTATGGCTACACCTTC	CASSQGVRGGYGYTF
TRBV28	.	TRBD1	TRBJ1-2	TGTGCCAGCAGTCCCCATACTCCGGGACAGGGAAACTATGGCTACACCTTC	CASSPHTPGQGNYGYTF
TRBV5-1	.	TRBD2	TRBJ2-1	TGCGCCAGCAAGCCTAGCGGGGGTCCGGGGAGCTCCTACAATGAGCAGTTCTTC	CASKPSGGPGSSYNEQFF
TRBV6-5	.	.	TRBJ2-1	TGTGCCAGCAGTAGGAGCTCCTACAATGAGCAGTTCTTC	CASSRSSYNEQFF
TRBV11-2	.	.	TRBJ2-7	TGTGCCAGCAGCTTAGTTCCCGGGAGCTCCTACGAGCAGTACTTC	CASSLVPGSSYEQYF
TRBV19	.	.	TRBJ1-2	TGTGCCAGTAGTATAGATCCCACGACAGCTAACTATGGCTACACCTTC	CASSIDPTTANYGYTF
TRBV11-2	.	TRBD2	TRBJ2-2	TGTGCCAGCAGCTCGCGACTAGCGGGGAGGAACACCGGGGAGCTGTTTTTT	CASSSRLAGRNTGELFF
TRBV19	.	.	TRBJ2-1	TGTGCCAGTAACATGCCGGGACTGCGCTACAATGAGCAGTTCTTC	CASNMPGLRYNEQFF
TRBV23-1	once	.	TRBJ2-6	TGCGCCAGCAGTCCATACCCCCCGCCAGTAAACTCTGGGGCCAACGTCCTGACTTTC	CASSPYPPPVNSGANVLTF
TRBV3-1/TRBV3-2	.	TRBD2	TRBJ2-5	TGTGCCAGCAGCCAAGGGGTAGCGGGGGGGAAGTACCAAGAGACCCAGTACTTC	CASSQGVAGGKYQETQYF
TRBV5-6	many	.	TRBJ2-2	TGTGCCAGCAGCTTCCGGGGGTCGGCCGGGGAGCTGTTTTTT	CASSFRGSAGELFF
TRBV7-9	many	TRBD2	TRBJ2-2	TGTGCCAGCAGCTCGTCCGGGACTAGTCGGATCGGGGAGCTGTTTTTT	CASSSSGTSRIGELFF
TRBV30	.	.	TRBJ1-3	TGTGCCTGGATCGGGGGACGGGGAGGGGCTGGATCTGGAAACACCATATATTTT	CAWIGGRGGAGSGNTIYF
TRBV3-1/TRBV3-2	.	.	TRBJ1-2	TGTGCCAGCAGCCAAGTTGGAGGTGGGATCTATGGCTACACCTTC	CASSQVGGGIYGYTF